What follows are 22 T cell receptor beta chains derived from one specimen sequenced in a study of T-cell memory formation after mild COVID-19. TCRdb processed the 5' RACE reads anew with MiXCR; each CDR3 protein has one entry. The sample contains around 320,000 distinct CDR3 sequences, about 13% of which appear only once. Material: PBMCs or a T cell subset sorted from them (not recorded which). These receptors all stem from a man between 18 and 35 years old who had mild COVID-19 (a few samples of this study predate the infection). Cell type and time point are not known.

The chain is built from TRBV20-1 and TRBJ2-7, with D possibly being TRBD1 (6 bases). Germline CDR1 reads DFQATT; CDR2 reads SNEGSKA (reference sequence). V gave up 4 bases and J gave up 0 bases, with 10 bases separating them. There are 13 residues in the CDR3. CDR3 protein: CSAKTGISYEQYF. The CDR3, as DNA: TGCAGTGCTAAGACAGGAATCTCCTACGAGCAGTACTTC.

The J gene is TRBJ2-1, the V gene TRBV18; D unclear. The CDR3 loop spans 15 amino acids. Germline V gene lookup returns CDR1 KGHSH and CDR2 LQKENI. Trimming took 0 bases from V and 3 from J, leaving 9 bases between them. CDR3 nucleotides: TGTGCCAGCTCACCACCAGACAAGGACTACAATGAGCAGTTCTTC. It translates to CASSPPDKDYNEQFF.

A few counts support this clonotype. V gene TRBV3-1 combines with J gene TRBJ1-2; possibly TRBD1 for D (6 bases). The CDR3 totals 17 residues. Germline CDR1 and CDR2: LGHDT and YNNKEL (reference sequence). Between the trimmed V and J ends, which lost 1 base and 7 bases, there was a span of 22 bases. CDR3 in amino acids: CASSQVSGGRSLSGYTF. The CDR3 nucleotides are TGTGCCAGCAGCCAAGTATCGGGGGGGCGCTCGCTCTCTGGCTACACCTTC.

The rearrangement uses TRBV20-1 and TRBJ2-7, with D perhaps matching TRBD1 or TRBD2 (6 bases each). Germline loops: CDR1 DFQATT, CDR2 SNEGSKA (reference sequence). The V and J ends lost 3 bases and 0 bases respectively, with 12 bases between them. This CDR3 contains 14 residues. The CDR3 spells CSASGGTSSYEQYF. The DNA for the CDR3 is TGCAGTGCTAGTGGCGGGACATCCTCCTACGAGCAGTACTTC.

This clonotype has at least ten counts. The chain has TRBV5-1 and TRBJ2-3, with 13 bases fitting TRBD2. The CDR3 is made up of 16 amino acids. Germline CDR1 SGHRS, CDR2 YFSETQ. Trimming cost V 4 bases and J 4 bases; bases outside gene matches: 6. This CDR3 reads CASSILAGGLPDTQYF. The CDR3 nucleotides are TGCGCCAGCAGCATACTAGCGGGGGGGTTGCCAGATACGCAGTATTTT. Complete variable domain (other parts from reference TRBV5-1 and TRBJ2-3): KAGVTQTPRYLIKTRGQQVTLSCSPISGHRSVSWYQQTPGQGLQFLFEYFSETQRNKGNFPGRFSGRQFSNSRSEMNVSTLELGDSALYLCASSILAGGLPDTQYFGPGTRLTVL.

Ten or more counts support this clonotype. The CDR3 loop reads CASSKGQQETQYF. The CDR3 DNA follows: TGTGCCAGCAGCAAGGGACAGCAAGAGACCCAGTACTTC. The genes are TRBV7-6 and TRBJ2-5, with 7 bases identical to TRBD1. The germline CDR1 and CDR2 sequences are SGHVS and FNYEAQ. The trim removed 5 bases at V and 2 bases at J, leaving 2 bases unmatched. This CDR3 spans 13 amino acids.

The J gene is TRBJ1-3, the V gene TRBV28, with D perhaps TRBD1 (6 bases). Per the germline V gene, CDR1 is MDHEN and CDR2 is SYDVKM. Trimming left V 2 bases short and J 8 bases short, with 13 bases between. The length of the CDR3 is 14 residues. The CDR3 loop reads CASSLNRGLDTIYF. CDR3 coding DNA: TGTGCCAGCAGTTTAAATCGGGGGCTAGACACCATATATTTT.

A few counts support this clonotype. V gene TRBV29-1 combines with J gene TRBJ2-7; D is possibly TRBD2 (5 bases). CDR3 length: 12 amino acids. CDR1 and CDR2 from the germline V gene are SQVTM and ANQGSEA. Trimming removed 4 bases from V and 7 bases from J, with 14 bases in between. CDR3 sequence: CSVVVLPGEQYF. In DNA form, the CDR3 reads TGCAGCGTTGTAGTACTACCGGGGGAGCAGTACTTC.

The gene calls are TRBV7-9 and TRBJ1-2, with D hard to call. Germline assignment: CDR1 SEHNR and CDR2 FQNEAQ (reference sequence). V lost 1 base to trimming and J lost 4 bases, with 10 bases between them. The CDR3 spans 14 residues. The CDR3 DNA is TGTGCCAGCAGCTTAGTCTCCACGGCCTATGGCTACACCTTC. It is translated as CASSLVSTAYGYTF.

This chain uses TRBV7-3 with TRBJ2-3, with D perhaps being TRBD1 or TRBD2 (5 bases each). This CDR3 is built from 15 residues. CDR1 and CDR2 (germline): SGHTA, FQGTGA. V gave up 8 bases and J gave up 5 bases, with 20 bases separating them. The CDR3 coding sequence is TGTGCCAGCGGGTTAGGGACCCCCTTTTTAGATACGCAGTATTTT. Its protein is CASGLGTPFLDTQYF.

The chain couples TRBV5-1 to TRBJ2-5; D is unclear. Trimming shortened V by 4 bases and J by 2 bases, and 9 bases separated the two germline ends. This CDR3 is 13 amino acids long. Per the germline V gene, CDR1 is SGHRS and CDR2 is YFSETQ. The CDR3 loop reads CASSPLRQETQYF. CDR3 DNA: TGCGCCAGCAGCCCCCTTAGACAAGAGACCCAGTACTTC.

This clonotype was detected only a few times. The CDR3, as DNA: TGTGCCAGCGGACAGCAGCAGTTCTTC. Translating gives CASGQQQFF. The chain links TRBV6-2 or TRBV6-3 to TRBJ2-1, with a possible D match to TRBD1 (6 bases). V was trimmed by 8 bases and J by 11 bases, leaving 7 bases between them. This CDR3 has 9 residues. CDR1 is MNHEY, CDR2 SVGEGT, per germline.

This clonotype was recorded a few times. The chain uses TRBV12-3 or TRBV12-4 and TRBJ1-2; a possible D gene is TRBD1 (6 bases). V gave up 6 bases and J gave up 2 bases, with 13 bases separating them. The CDR3 is 14 residues long. The CDR3 loop is CASSSVGGNYGYTF. Here the CDR3 DNA reads TGTGCCAGCAGCTCGGTGGGGGGCAACTATGGCTACACCTTC.

This clonotype was detected only a few times. The genes are TRBV7-8 and TRBJ1-5; weak D call: TRBD1 (6 bases). Looked up from germline, CDR1 is SGHVS and CDR2 is FQNEAQ. CDR3 length equals 14 residues. Trimming stripped 5 bases from V and 9 bases from J, with 17 bases between. CDR3 coding DNA: TGTGCCAGCAGCCGGAGGGGGGAGATGCTGCCCCAGCATTTT. Protein product: CASSRRGEMLPQHF.

The table lists this clonotype with a few counts. The chain uses TRBV9 and TRBJ1-1; D ambiguous. Germline V lookup: CDR1 SGDLS, CDR2 YYNGEE. Trimming pared 0 bases from V and 1 base from J, leaving 10 bases between. CDR3 length: 15 amino acids. CDR3 amino acids: CASSVGAGQNTEAFF. For the CDR3, the DNA is TGTGCCAGCAGCGTAGGGGCAGGCCAGAACACTGAAGCTTTCTTT.

There are a few counts of this clonotype. The chain is built from TRBV20-1 and TRBJ2-1, with 7 bases matching TRBD1. The trim removed 4 bases at V and 7 bases at J, leaving 10 bases unmatched. Germline loops: CDR1 DFQATT, CDR2 SNEGSKA (reference sequence). The CDR3 contains 14 residues. This chain's CDR3 is CSATRDSRMNEQFF. DNA for the CDR3: TGCAGTGCTACCCGGGACAGCCGGATGAATGAGCAGTTCTTC.

This chain joins TRBV18 and TRBJ2-7; 7 nucleotides agree with TRBD2. The V gene end was trimmed by 2 bases and the J gene end by 3 bases; junction bases not matched to a gene: 1. Germline values: CDR1 KGHSH, CDR2 LQKENI. The CDR3 loop spans 13 amino acids. In DNA, the CDR3 is TGTGCCAGCTCACCAGGGGGGGACTACGAGCAGTACGTC. Its translation is CASSPGGDYEQYV.

This clonotype was detected ten times or more. V and J are TRBV5-1 and TRBJ2-1, with a tentative D call TRBD2 (6 bases). V lost 0 bases and J lost 3, with 13 bases in between. CDR3 length equals 16 residues. Germline CDR1 and CDR2: SGHRS and YFSETQ. The CDR3 is CASSLAGVGNYNEQFF. The CDR3 DNA sequence: TGCGCCAGCAGCTTGGCGGGGGTCGGAAACTACAATGAGCAGTTCTTC.

A few counts support this clonotype. DNA of the CDR3: TGCGCCAGCAGCTTGAGCCAGGGGAACTACGAGCAGTACGTC. Translated, it gives CASSLSQGNYEQYV. J is TRBJ2-7 and V is TRBV5-1, with a possible D match to TRBD1 (6 bases). In germline, CDR1 is SGHRS, CDR2 YFSETQ. The CDR3 has 14 amino acids. Between the trimmed V and J ends, which lost 1 base and 3 bases, there was a span of 11 bases.

The CDR3 DNA is TGTGCCAGCAGCGGGGGGCCGGCCGGGGAGCTGTTTTTT. Amino acids: CASSGGPAGELFF. The chain joins TRBV6-5 to TRBJ2-2; D may be TRBD2 (7 bases). This CDR3 comprises 13 residues. Trimming left V 6 bases short and J 6 bases short, with 11 bases between. Germline V gene sequence: CDR1 MNHEY, CDR2 SVGAGI.

The gene calls are TRBV7-3 and TRBJ1-1, with D unclear. This CDR3 is built from 18 residues. The V and J ends lost 5 bases and 0 bases respectively, with 22 bases between them. Germline V CDR1 and CDR2: SGHTA, FQGTGA. CDR3 region: CASSTNHRVRTMNTEAFF. In DNA, the CDR3 is TGTGCCAGCAGCACAAATCACCGGGTGAGAACCATGAACACTGAAGCTTTCTTT.

This clonotype was picked up one time. The chain has TRBV2 and TRBJ2-5; D is perhaps TRBD2 (7 bases). Germline V gene lookup returns CDR1 SNHLY and CDR2 FYNNEI. V shed 7 bases and J shed 2 bases, with 23 bases lying between them. The CDR3 length is 17 residues. Here the CDR3 DNA reads TGTGCCAGCAACTACCGGGCCAAGGCGGGGGCTCAAGAGACCCAGTACTTC. It translates to CASNYRAKAGAQETQYF.